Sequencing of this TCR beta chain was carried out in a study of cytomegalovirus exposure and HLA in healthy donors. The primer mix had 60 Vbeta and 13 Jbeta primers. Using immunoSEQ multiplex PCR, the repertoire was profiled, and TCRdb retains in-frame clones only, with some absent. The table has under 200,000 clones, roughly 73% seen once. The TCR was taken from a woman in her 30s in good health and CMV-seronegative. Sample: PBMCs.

This CDR3 is CASKWETGLSGGLRNSYEQYF. The CDR3 DNA reads TGTGCCAGCAAATGGGAGACTGGGTTGAGCGGGGGCCTGAGAAATTCCTACGAGCAGTACTTC. V usage is TRBV2 and J usage is TRBJ2-7; TRBD2 aligns across 8 bases. Trimming removed 7 bases from V and 1 base from J; junction bases left unmatched: 27. CDR1 and CDR2 from the germline V gene are SNHLY and FYNNEI. CDR3 size: 21 residues.